Listed here are 21 T cell receptor beta chains from one sample, sequenced in a study of PD-1 blockade in classical Hodgkin lymphoma. Repertoires were generated with immunoSEQ multiplex PCR, while TCRdb's copy carries only in-frame clones and drops some. The sample holds about 4,100 clones, under 80% seen once. Brentuximab vedotin exposure varied, and every patient relapsed after autologous stem cell transplantation. Thawed PBMCs yielded CD4+ T cells through magnetic negative selection. Specimen: CD4+ T cells from blood, collected at baseline. These receptors all come from a human donor with classical Hodgkin lymphoma.

This clone has a handful of counts. The chain couples TRBV5-1 to TRBJ1-1; D gene ambiguous. This CDR3 contains 14 residues. V gave up 4 bases and J gave up 8 bases, with 18 bases separating them. Per germline, CDR1 SGHRS and CDR2 YFSETQ. The CDR3 nucleotides read TGCGCCAGCAGCCACGGAGCCGGTACGGAGGAAGCTTTCTTT. Amino acids: CASSHGAGTEEAFF.

The chain links TRBV5-1 to TRBJ2-1; 7 bases match TRBD1. The CDR3 runs 14 residues. Germline assignment: CDR1 SGHRS and CDR2 YFSETQ. V gave up 8 bases and J gave up 4 bases; unmatched junction bases: 9. CDR3 coding DNA: TGCGCCAGTACCCCCGGGACAGATTACAATGAGCAGTTCTTC. It is translated as CASTPGTDYNEQFF.

The chain recombines TRBV7-9 with TRBJ2-1; TRBD1 is a possible D gene (5 bases). V dropped 1 base and J dropped 1 base, with 8 bases sitting between them. Germline CDR1 and CDR2: SEHNR and FQNEAQ (reference sequence). The length of the CDR3 is 15 residues. The CDR3 here is CASSLVGASYNEQFF. The CDR3 nucleotides read TGTGCCAGCAGCTTAGTTGGGGCTTCCTACAATGAGCAGTTCTTC. The whole variable domain, remainder taken from reference TRBV7-9 and TRBJ2-1, is DTGVSQNPRHKITKRGQNVTFRCDPISEHNRLYWYRQTLGQGPEFLTYFQNEAQLEKSRLLSDRFSAERPKGSFSTLEIQRTEQGDSAMYLCASSLVGASYNEQFFGPGTRLTVL.

The rearrangement uses TRBV18 and TRBJ1-2; tentatively, D is TRBD1 (6 bases). This CDR3 spans 14 amino acids. Trimming removed 1 base from V and 6 bases from J, with 12 bases in between. Germline V lookup: CDR1 KGHSH, CDR2 LQKENI. The CDR3 loop is CASSPRTGNDGYTF. In DNA form, the CDR3 reads TGTGCCAGCTCACCACGCACAGGGAACGATGGCTACACCTTC.

This clone was recorded once. The V gene is TRBV28, the J gene TRBJ1-1, with D hard to call. The germline CDR1 and CDR2 sequences are MDHEN and SYDVKM. The V gene lost 3 bases and the J gene lost 7 bases, with 15 bases spanning the gap. The CDR3 is made up of 14 amino acids. DNA of the CDR3: TGTGCCAGCAGTTTCTCCTGGCATTCTAGTGAAGCTTTCTTT. Protein product: CASSFSWHSSEAFF.

This chain joins TRBV29-1 and TRBJ1-1; D gene unclear. Germline values: CDR1 SQVTM, CDR2 ANQGSEA. Trimming cost V 3 bases and J 8 bases, with 7 bases left between them. The CDR3 sequence is 10 residues long. The CDR3 loop is CSVDSVEAFF. The CDR3 nucleotides read TGCAGCGTTGATTCGGTCGAAGCTTTCTTT.

The rearrangement joins TRBV5-1 to TRBJ2-3, with a tentative D call TRBD2 (6 bases). Germline assignment: CDR1 SGHRS and CDR2 YFSETQ. Trimming took off 3 bases at V and 2 bases at J, with 16 bases between the two ends. The CDR3 spans 16 residues. CDR3 region: CASSWGEASLTDTQYF. The CDR3 DNA sequence: TGCGCCAGCAGCTGGGGGGAAGCTTCACTCACAGATACGCAGTATTTT.

V usage is TRBV28 and J usage is TRBJ1-1; no reliable D call. V was shortened by 6 bases and J by 1 base, with 3 bases between the two germline ends. Germline assignment: CDR1 MDHEN and CDR2 SYDVKM. CDR3 length equals 11 residues. As DNA, the CDR3 is TGTGCCAGCAGACAGAACACTGAAGCTTTCTTT. Its translation is CASRQNTEAFF.

A single count supports this clone. V and J are TRBV6-1 and TRBJ1-1; 7 bases align to TRBD1. This CDR3 contains 13 residues. V was clipped by 4 bases and J by 6 bases; unmatched bases: 5. Per the germline V gene, CDR1 is MNHNS and CDR2 is SASEGT. This chain's CDR3 is CASSAGQTPEAFF. In nucleotides, the CDR3 is TGTGCCAGCAGTGCGGGACAGACTCCTGAAGCTTTCTTT.

This clone turned up a few times. The V gene is TRBV4-1, the J gene TRBJ1-1, with unresolved D. CDR3 size: 12 residues. Germline V gives CDR1 MGHRA, CDR2 YSYEKL. The germline V and J ends were trimmed by 3 bases and 6 bases, with 8 bases remaining between them. This CDR3 reads CASSQHKAEAFF. CDR3 nucleotide sequence: TGCGCCAGCAGCCAGCATAAGGCTGAAGCTTTCTTT.

CDR3: CASSRSGIEKLFF. DNA of the CDR3: TGTGCCAGCAGCCGCTCCGGGATTGAAAAACTGTTTTTT. This sequence joins TRBV7-9 and TRBJ1-4; D is ambiguous. Germline V gene lookup returns CDR1 SEHNR and CDR2 FQNEAQ (reference sequence). The CDR3 runs to 13 residues. Trimming left V 5 bases short and J 7 bases short, with 11 bases between. Full variable domain (remainder filled in from reference TRBV7-9 and TRBJ1-4): DTGVSQNPRHKITKRGQNVTFRCDPISEHNRLYWYRQTLGQGPEFLTYFQNEAQLEKSRLLSDRFSAERPKGSFSTLEIQRTEQGDSAMYLCASSRSGIEKLFFGSGTQLSVL.

Of note for this clone: Mismatch with germline at one junction end may stem from a read error. This chain joins TRBV20-1 and TRBJ2-7, with D unclear. The CDR3 consists of 11 residues. Germline-derived CDR1 and CDR2 are DFQATT and SNEGSKA (reference sequence). The CDR3 region has the DNA TGCAGTGCTATAACGTCTTTTGGGGTACCGTTC. The encoded protein is CSAITSFGVPF.

This clone showed up just a few times. J is TRBJ2-2 and V is TRBV7-9, with TRBD1 as a possible D gene (5 bases). V was clipped by 3 bases and J by 4 bases, with 12 bases between them. Germline V gene data show CDR1 as SEHNR and CDR2 as FQNEAQ (reference sequence). The CDR3 length is 15 residues. CDR3 protein: CASSLRQPVTGELFF. The CDR3 DNA reads TGTGCCAGCAGCTTGAGACAGCCCGTCACCGGGGAGCTGTTTTTT.

This clone was detected only once. V and J are TRBV14 and TRBJ2-1; TRBD1 or TRBD2 may be the D gene (5 bases each). The CDR3 sequence is 13 residues long. Germline CDR1 is SGHDN and CDR2 is FVKESK. V was pared by 0 bases and J by 9 bases, with 9 bases between. The CDR3 sequence is CASSQDWGSEQFF. CDR3 DNA: TGTGCCAGCAGCCAAGATTGGGGGAGTGAGCAGTTCTTC.

This clone was picked up a small number of times. This chain links TRBV28 with TRBJ2-6; tentatively, D is TRBD1 or TRBD2 (6 bases each). V dropped 7 bases and J dropped 2 bases, with 12 bases sitting between them. CDR1 and CDR2 from the germline V gene are MDHEN and SYDVKM. The CDR3 length is 15 residues. CDR3: CASNVRGAGANVLTF. The CDR3, as DNA: TGTGCCAGCAACGTTAGGGGGGCTGGGGCCAACGTCCTGACTTTC.

This clone was seen only once. The chain recombines TRBV18 with TRBJ2-1; D tentatively fits TRBD1 or TRBD2 (6 bases each). The CDR3 consists of 14 residues. Trimming left V 6 bases short and J 7 bases short, with 16 bases between. Germline V gene lookup returns CDR1 KGHSH and CDR2 LQKENI. The CDR3, as DNA: TGTGCCAGCTCCCCCCCCGGGGGCCGAAATGAGCAGTTCTTC. This translates into CASSPPGGRNEQFF.

V and J are TRBV6-6 and TRBJ2-1, with 10 bases lining up with TRBD2. Germline CDR1 MNHNY, CDR2 SVGAGI (reference sequence). The CDR3 is 15 residues long. V dropped 4 bases and J dropped 6; count of bases not matched to a gene: 6. The CDR3 is CASSSNLAGVNEQFF. DNA of the CDR3: TGTGCCAGCAGTTCTAATCTAGCGGGGGTCAATGAGCAGTTCTTC.

This clone was detected a few times. The V gene is TRBV19, the J gene TRBJ1-2; 8 nucleotides match TRBD1. The V segment lost 7 bases and the J segment 1 base; nucleotides outside the gene matches: 8. CDR3 length: 15 amino acids. Germline V gene sequence: CDR1 LNHDA, CDR2 SQIVND (reference sequence). CDR3 residues: CASKHVGQGNYGYTF. The CDR3 DNA reads as TGTGCCAGTAAGCACGTCGGACAGGGTAACTATGGCTACACCTTC. Looking up the rest from reference TRBV19 and TRBJ1-2 gives the full variable domain: DGGITQSPKYLFRKEGQNVTLSCEQNLNHDAMYWYRQDPGQGLRLIYYSQIVNDFQKGDIAEGYSVSREKKESFPLTVTSAQKNPTAFYLCASKHVGQGNYGYTFGSGTRLTVV.

J is TRBJ1-1 and V is TRBV5-6; the D is unclear. CDR3 length: 12 residues. Germline loops: CDR1 SGHDT, CDR2 YYEEEE. Trimming took off 4 bases at V and 8 bases at J, with 12 bases between the two ends. The CDR3 here is CASSPWTGEAFF. For the CDR3, the DNA is TGTGCCAGCAGCCCTTGGACGGGAGAAGCTTTCTTT.

The V call is TRBV7-3, the J call TRBJ1-6, with D possibly TRBD1 on 6 matching bases. Germline lookup yields CDR1 SGHTA and CDR2 FQGTGA. This CDR3 has 15 amino acids. The V gene lost 4 bases and the J gene lost 5 bases, with 12 bases spanning the gap. CDR3 sequence (DNA): TGTGCCAGCAGCTCTCAAGGACAGCATAATTCACCCCTCCACTTT. Its translation is CASSSQGQHNSPLHF.

As DNA, the CDR3 is TGTGCCAGCAGCCAAGTAGCGTCGGGGGAGAATGAGCAGTTCTTC. It is translated as CASSQVASGENEQFF. The chain combines TRBV4-2 with TRBJ2-1; D perhaps matches TRBD2 (6 bases). CDR3 length: 15 residues. Germline CDR1 LGHNA, CDR2 YNFKEQ. V was shortened by 1 base and J by 7 bases, with 14 bases between the two germline ends.